Below, 3 T cell receptor beta chains from the same sample are listed, as sequenced in a study of a mutant IDH1 vaccine in newly diagnosed glioma. Time point given: week 35, safety follow-up. Each dose delivered 300 ug of mutant IDH1 20-mer peptide subcutaneously with imiquimod. For these receptors, no antigen is known. Profiling relied on immunoSEQ multiplex PCR, and the TCRdb table lists in-frame clones only, not all of them. The data hold about 69,000 clones, with more than 75% observed a single time. This material consisted of PBMCs, taken from a glioma patient whose treatment included an IDH1 peptide vaccine. The receptors derive from a man under 40 with glioma.

This clone showed up just once. V gene TRBV7-9 combines with J gene TRBJ2-5, with D possibly TRBD2 on 6 matching bases. The CDR3 spans 15 residues. Germline CDR1 reads SEHNR; CDR2 reads FQNEAQ (reference sequence). V was trimmed by 6 bases and J by 2 bases, leaving 16 bases between them. The CDR3 loop is CASSRDSSLQETQYF. The CDR3 DNA is TGTGCCAGCAGTAGGGACTCCTCCCTACAAGAGACCCAGTACTTC.

The V and J genes are TRBV5-5 and TRBJ2-3; D unresolved. Germline V gene sequence: CDR1 SGHKS, CDR2 YYEKEE (reference sequence). The V end was cut by 0 bases, the J end by 10 bases, with 9 bases between. The CDR3 is 12 residues long. CDR3: CASSLGPLAQYF. The CDR3, as DNA: TGTGCCAGCAGCTTGGGACCTCTCGCGCAGTATTTT.

The rearrangement uses TRBV6-6 and TRBJ2-5; D is perhaps TRBD1 or TRBD2 (5 bases each). CDR1 MNHNY and CDR2 SVGAGI come from the germline V gene (reference sequence). The CDR3 loop spans 15 amino acids. V was clipped by 2 bases and J by 5 bases, with 15 bases between them. CDR3 DNA: TGTGCCAGCAGTTACGGGGGTCTCGGGGTGGAGACCCAGTACTTC. This gives the protein CASSYGGLGVETQYF.